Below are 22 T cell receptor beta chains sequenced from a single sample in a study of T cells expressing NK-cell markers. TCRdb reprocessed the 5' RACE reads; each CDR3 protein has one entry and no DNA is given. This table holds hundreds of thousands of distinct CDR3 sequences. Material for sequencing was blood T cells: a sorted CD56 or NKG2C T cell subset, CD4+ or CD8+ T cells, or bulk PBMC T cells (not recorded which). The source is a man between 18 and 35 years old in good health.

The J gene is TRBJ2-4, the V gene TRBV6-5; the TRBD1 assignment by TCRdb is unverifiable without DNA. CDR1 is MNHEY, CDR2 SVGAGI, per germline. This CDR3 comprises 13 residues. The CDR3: CASSYSVGPPQCF.

CDR3 protein: CASSVVGRSGGGKDTQYF. The chain uses TRBV9 and TRBJ2-3; TCRdb's assignment of TRBD1 cannot be checked, as there is no DNA. There are 18 residues in the CDR3. Germline lookup yields CDR1 SGDLS and CDR2 YYNGEE.

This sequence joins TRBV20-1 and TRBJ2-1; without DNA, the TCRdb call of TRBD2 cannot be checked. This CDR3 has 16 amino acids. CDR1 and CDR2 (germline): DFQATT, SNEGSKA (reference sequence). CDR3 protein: CSARGPWSGSGYEQFF.

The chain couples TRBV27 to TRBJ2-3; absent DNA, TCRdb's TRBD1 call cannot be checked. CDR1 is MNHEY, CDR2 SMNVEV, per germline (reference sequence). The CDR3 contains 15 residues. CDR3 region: CASSSGTGPTDTQYF.

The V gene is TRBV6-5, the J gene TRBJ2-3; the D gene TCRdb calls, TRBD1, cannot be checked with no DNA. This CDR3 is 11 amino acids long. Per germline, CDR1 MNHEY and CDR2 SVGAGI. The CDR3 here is CASRRGNTQYF.

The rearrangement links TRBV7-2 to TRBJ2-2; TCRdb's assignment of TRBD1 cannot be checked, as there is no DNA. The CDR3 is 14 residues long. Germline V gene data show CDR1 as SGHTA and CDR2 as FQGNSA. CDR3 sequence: CASSDIGDTGELFF.

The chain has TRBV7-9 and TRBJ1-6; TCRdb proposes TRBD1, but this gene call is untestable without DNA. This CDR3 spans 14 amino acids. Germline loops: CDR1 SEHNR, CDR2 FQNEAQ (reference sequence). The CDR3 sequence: CASSRGDGLSPLHF.

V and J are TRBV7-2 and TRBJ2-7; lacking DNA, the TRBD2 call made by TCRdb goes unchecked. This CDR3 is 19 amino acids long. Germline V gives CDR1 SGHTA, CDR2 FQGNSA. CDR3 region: CASSLAPGLAWGLGGEQYF.

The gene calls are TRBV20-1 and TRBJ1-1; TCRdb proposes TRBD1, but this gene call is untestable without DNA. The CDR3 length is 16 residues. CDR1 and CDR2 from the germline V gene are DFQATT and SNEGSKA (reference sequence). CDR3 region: CSARGLVQGEGTEAFF.

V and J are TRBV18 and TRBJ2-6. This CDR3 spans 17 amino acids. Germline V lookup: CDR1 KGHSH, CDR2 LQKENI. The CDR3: CASSPGSPGYGANVLTF. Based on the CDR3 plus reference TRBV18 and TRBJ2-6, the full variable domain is NAGVMQNPRHLVRRRGQEARLRCSPMKGHSHVYWYRQLPEEGLKFMVYLQKENIIDESGMPKERFSAEFPKEGPSILRIQQVVRGDSAAYFCASSPGSPGYGANVLTFGAGSRLTVL.

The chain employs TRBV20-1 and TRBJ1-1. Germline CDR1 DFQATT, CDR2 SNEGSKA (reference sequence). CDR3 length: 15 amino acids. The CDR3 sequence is CSARDPGKGSTEAFF.

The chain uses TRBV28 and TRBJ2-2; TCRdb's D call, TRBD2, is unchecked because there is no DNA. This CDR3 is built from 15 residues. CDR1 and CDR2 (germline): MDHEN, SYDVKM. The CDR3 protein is CASRWTSGRPGELFF.

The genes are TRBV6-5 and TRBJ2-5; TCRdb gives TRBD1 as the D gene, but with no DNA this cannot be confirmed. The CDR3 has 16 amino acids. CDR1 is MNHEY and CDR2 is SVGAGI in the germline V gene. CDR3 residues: CASSYSIQGDWETQYF.

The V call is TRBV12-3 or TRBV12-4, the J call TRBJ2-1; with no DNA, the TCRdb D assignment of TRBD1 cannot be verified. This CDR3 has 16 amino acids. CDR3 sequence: CASTPGFGNGRMLQFF.

The CDR3 loop is CASKTGQRLTEAFF. V and J are TRBV27 and TRBJ1-1; no DNA is available, so the TRBD1 call from TCRdb remains unchecked. CDR1 and CDR2 (germline): MNHEY, SMNVEV (reference sequence). The CDR3 consists of 14 residues.

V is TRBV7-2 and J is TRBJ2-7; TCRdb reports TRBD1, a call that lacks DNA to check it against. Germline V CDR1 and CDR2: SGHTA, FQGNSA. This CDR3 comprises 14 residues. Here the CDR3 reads CASSEGTGPYEQYF. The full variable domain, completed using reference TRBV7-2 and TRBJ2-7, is GAGVSQSPSNKVTEKGKDVELRCDPISGHTALYWYRQSLGQGLEFLIYFQGNSAPDKSGLPSDRFSAERTGGSVSTLTIQRTQQEDSAVYLCASSEGTGPYEQYFGPGTRLTVT.

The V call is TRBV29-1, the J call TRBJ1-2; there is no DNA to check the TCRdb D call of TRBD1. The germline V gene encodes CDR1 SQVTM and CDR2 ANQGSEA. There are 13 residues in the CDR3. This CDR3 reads CSGLGGQSYGYTF.

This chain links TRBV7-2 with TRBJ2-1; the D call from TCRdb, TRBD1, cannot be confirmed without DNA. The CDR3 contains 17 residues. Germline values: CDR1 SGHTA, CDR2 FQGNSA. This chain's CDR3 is CASSLLGLVSSYNEQFF.

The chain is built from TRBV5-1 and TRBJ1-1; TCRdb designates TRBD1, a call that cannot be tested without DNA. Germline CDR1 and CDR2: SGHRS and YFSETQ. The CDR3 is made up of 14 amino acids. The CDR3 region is CASSLGQGVSEAFF.

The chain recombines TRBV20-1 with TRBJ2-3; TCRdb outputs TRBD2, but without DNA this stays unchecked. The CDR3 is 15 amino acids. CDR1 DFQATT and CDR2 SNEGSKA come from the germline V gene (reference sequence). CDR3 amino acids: CSASPPNEVRDTQYF.

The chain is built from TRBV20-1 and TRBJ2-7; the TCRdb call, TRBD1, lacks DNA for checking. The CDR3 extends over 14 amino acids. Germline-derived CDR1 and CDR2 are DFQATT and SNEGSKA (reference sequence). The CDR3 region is CSALGHEGSYEQYF.

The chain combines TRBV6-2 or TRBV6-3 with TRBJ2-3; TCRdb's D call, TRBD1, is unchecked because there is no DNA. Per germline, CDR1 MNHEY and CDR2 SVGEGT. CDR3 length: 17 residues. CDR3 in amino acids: CASRDNALGAYLDTQYF.